The 19 T cell receptor beta chains listed next were all sequenced from one sample in a study of blood T cells in healthy people across ages. The use of a sample-barcoded 5' primer and a J-beta primer mix characterized a second PCR of roughly 6 to 11 cycles. Via MiXCR, TCRdb re-called the 5' RACE reads, giving one row per CDR3 protein. Altogether some 1.6 million distinct CDR3 sequences are present, about 31% being singletons, with the ten largest covering 11%. The sample was blood. These receptors were collected from a woman aged 25 to 39 in good health.

The table lists this clonotype with a few counts. The V and J genes are TRBV5-1 and TRBJ1-2, with TRBD1 identical over 7 bases. There are 18 residues in the CDR3. Germline V gives CDR1 SGHRS, CDR2 YFSETQ. V trimming: 0 bases; J trimming: 0 bases; junction bases outside the gene matches: 11. In DNA form, the CDR3 reads TGCGCCAGCAGCTTGGCTCCTGGACAGGAGTTTTCTAACTATGGCTACACCTTC. Amino acids: CASSLAPGQEFSNYGYTF. The full variable domain, its missing parts supplied by reference TRBV5-1 and TRBJ1-2, is KAGVTQTPRYLIKTRGQQVTLSCSPISGHRSVSWYQQTPGQGLQFLFEYFSETQRNKGNFPGRFSGRQFSNSRSEMNVSTLELGDSALYLCASSLAPGQEFSNYGYTFGSGTRLTVV.

Only a few counts were recorded for this clonotype. The chain uses TRBV10-3 and TRBJ2-7, with TRBD2 as a possible D gene (6 bases). Between the trimmed V and J ends, which lost 5 bases and 2 bases, there was a span of 10 bases. Germline V gives CDR1 ENHRY, CDR2 SYGVKD. This CDR3 region has 13 residues. The CDR3 spells CAISLASAYEQYF. The CDR3 coding sequence is TGTGCCATCAGTCTAGCGAGCGCCTACGAGCAGTACTTC.

This clonotype has just a few counts. The genes are TRBV28 and TRBJ2-5; TRBD2 aligns across 9 bases. Germline trimming cut 2 bases from V and 1 base from J; bases unmatched to any gene: 11. CDR1 and CDR2 (germline): MDHEN, SYDVKM. This CDR3 contains 18 residues. The CDR3 region has the DNA TGTGCCAGCAGTTTACTTCTACTAGCGGGCAATATCCAAGAGACCCAGTACTTC. Residues: CASSLLLLAGNIQETQYF. The full variable domain, in which reference TRBV28 and TRBJ2-5 provide the parts outside the CDR3, is DVKVTQSSRYLVKRTGEKVFLECVQDMDHENMFWYRQDPGLGLRLIYFSYDVKMKEKGDIPEGYSVSREKKERFSLILESASTNQTSMYLCASSLLLLAGNIQETQYFGPGTRLLVL.

Turning to this clonotype: A much larger clone differs from this one at a single base, so this may be a read error. The gene calls are TRBV12-3 or TRBV12-4 and TRBJ2-3, with a tentative D call TRBD2 (6 bases). The length of the CDR3 is 14 residues. The chain's CDR3 is CAGSPRGFTDTQYF. In nucleotides, the CDR3 is TGTGCCGGCAGTCCGCGGGGCTTCACAGATACGCAGTATTTT.

The chain couples TRBV2 to TRBJ2-7; TRBD2 might be the D (5 bases). The CDR3 runs to 14 residues. Germline V gene data show CDR1 as SNHLY and CDR2 as FYNNEI. Trimming cost V 6 bases and J 3 bases, with 15 bases left between them. The CDR3 DNA is TGTGCCAGCAGCGGGGTGGAAGAAAGCTACGAGCAGTACTTC. Translation: CASSGVEESYEQYF.

This rearrangement joins TRBV7-9 to TRBJ2-1, with TRBD2 matching 16 bases. The germline V gene encodes CDR1 SEHNR and CDR2 FQNEAQ (reference sequence). The CDR3 is 18 amino acids. The V segment lost 7 bases and the J segment 0 bases; nucleotides outside the gene matches: 6. CDR3 sequence (DNA): TGTGCCAGCACCACGGGACTAGCGGGGGGGAGCTCCTACAATGAGCAGTTCTTC. This translates into CASTTGLAGGSSYNEQFF.

V gene TRBV7-9 combines with J gene TRBJ1-1; 8 positions match TRBD1. CDR1 and CDR2 (germline): SEHNR, FQNEAQ (reference sequence). J lost 8 bases, V lost 1 base, and 3 bases had no gene match. This CDR3 is built from 13 residues. The CDR3 nucleotides are TGTGCCAGCAGCTTAGGGAGGGACAGGGAAGCTTTCTTT. Translated, it gives CASSLGRDREAFF.

The table lists this clonotype with a few counts. The genes are TRBV6-2 or TRBV6-3 and TRBJ2-1; 13 bases agree with TRBD2. V lost 6 bases to trimming and J lost 7 bases; unmatched junction nucleotides: 9. There are 16 residues in the CDR3. Germline V gene lookup returns CDR1 MNHEY and CDR2 SVGEGT. The CDR3 spells CASRKGGTSGVNEQFF. For the CDR3, the DNA is TGTGCCAGCAGGAAGGGGGGGACTAGCGGGGTGAATGAGCAGTTCTTC.

Written as DNA, the CDR3 is TGCAGTGCCCCCGAAGGCGGGAGGGCTGATGAGCAGTTCTTC. Its translation: CSAPEGGRADEQFF. The J gene is TRBJ2-1, the V gene TRBV20-1; 9 positions agree with TRBD2. From germline, CDR1 is DFQATT and CDR2 SNEGSKA (reference sequence). The CDR3 sequence is 14 residues long. V trimming: 6 bases; J trimming: 8 bases; junction bases outside the gene matches: 11.

This clonotype was seen a handful of times. The chain recombines TRBV7-9 with TRBJ1-5; the D gene is possibly TRBD1 (5 bases). The CDR3 runs 16 residues. Germline values: CDR1 SEHNR, CDR2 FQNEAQ (reference sequence). V lost 5 bases and J lost 0, with 14 bases in between. CDR3 sequence (DNA): TGTGCCAGCAGCCCAGGGACGAGTAATAGCAATCAGCCCCAGCATTTT. It encodes CASSPGTSNSNQPQHF.

This clonotype was observed a handful of times. This chain uses TRBV20-1 with TRBJ2-4; D may be TRBD1 (5 bases). V was trimmed by 6 bases and J by 6 bases, leaving 18 bases between them. The CDR3 loop spans 14 amino acids. Germline V gene data show CDR1 as DFQATT and CDR2 as SNEGSKA (reference sequence). CDR3 sequence (DNA): TGCAGTGCCTACCCAGGGCTAGGTCGAAACATTCAGTACTTC. Amino acids: CSAYPGLGRNIQYF.

The chain has TRBV3-1 and TRBJ2-3, with a weak D call TRBD1 (6 bases). Germline V lookup: CDR1 LGHDT, CDR2 YNNKEL (reference sequence). The CDR3 totals 15 residues. V gave up 4 bases and J gave up 3 bases, with 14 bases separating them. The CDR3 sequence is CASSRSHRVTDTQYF. DNA for the CDR3: TGTGCCAGCAGCCGGAGTCACAGGGTTACAGATACGCAGTATTTT.

Only a few counts were recorded for this clonotype. This chain joins TRBV20-1 and TRBJ2-5; D is ambiguous. Germline V gene sequence: CDR1 DFQATT, CDR2 SNEGSKA (reference sequence). The CDR3 is 15 amino acids. Trimming shortened V by 0 bases and J by 7 bases, and 18 bases separated the two germline ends. CDR3 protein: CSARDDLRVVGTQYF. CDR3 coding DNA: TGCAGTGCTAGAGATGATTTGAGAGTCGTAGGGACCCAGTACTTC.

The chain combines TRBV12-3 or TRBV12-4 with TRBJ2-1, with 10 bases identical to TRBD2. This CDR3 is 14 amino acids long. V lost 9 bases to trimming and J lost 4 bases; unmatched junction nucleotides: 6. The CDR3 sequence: CASYLAGGYNEQFF. The DNA of the CDR3 is TGTGCCAGTTACTTAGCGGGGGGTTACAATGAGCAGTTCTTC.

As to this clonotype: This CDR3 is missing its conserved last phenylalanine or tryptophan, likely due to a read error. V and J are TRBV6-5 and TRBJ2-1; perhaps TRBD1 as D (6 bases). The CDR3 contains 15 residues. V lost 6 bases, J lost 6 bases, and 18 bases lay in between. CDR1 and CDR2 (germline): MNHEY, SVGAGI. The CDR3 spells CASRLQGPTGNEQFV. The CDR3 DNA follows: TGTGCCAGCAGACTCCAGGGGCCTACGGGCAATGAGCAGTTCGTC.

This clonotype has a handful of counts. The chain joins TRBV20-1 to TRBJ2-7; D gene ambiguous. CDR1 DFQATT and CDR2 SNEGSKA come from the germline V gene (reference sequence). The V gene lost 1 base and the J gene lost 2 bases, with 12 bases spanning the gap. CDR3 size: 14 residues. CDR3 region: CSARGKDHAYEQYF. The DNA for the CDR3 is TGCAGTGCTAGAGGAAAAGATCACGCCTACGAGCAGTACTTC.

The chain links TRBV11-2 to TRBJ2-1, with 15 bases that match TRBD2. V dropped 4 bases and J dropped 2; count of bases not matched to a gene: 6. There are 18 residues in the CDR3. CDR1 SGHAT and CDR2 FQNNGV come from the germline V gene. The CDR3 DNA reads TGTGCCAGCAGCTCCGGACTAGCGGGGGGGCAGGCCTACAATGAGCAGTTCTTC. The encoded protein is CASSSGLAGGQAYNEQFF.

The J gene is TRBJ2-3, the V gene TRBV7-8; D unresolved. Germline CDR1 and CDR2: SGHVS and FQNEAQ. Between the trimmed V and J ends, which lost 5 bases and 2 bases, there was a span of 11 bases. CDR3 length: 14 amino acids. CDR3 amino acids: CASSLDPITDTQYF. As DNA, the CDR3 is TGTGCCAGCAGCCTCGACCCCATCACAGATACGCAGTATTTT.

The chain recombines TRBV6-1 with TRBJ1-4; D is unclear. V lost 3 bases and J 6 bases, leaving 11 bases between the germline ends. Germline CDR1 reads MNHNS; CDR2 reads SASEGT. CDR3 length equals 14 residues. The CDR3 spells CASSDLGLDEKLFF. The CDR3 DNA follows: TGTGCCAGCAGTGATTTGGGGTTGGATGAAAAACTGTTTTTT.